This TCR beta chain was recorded in a study of T cells in Graves' hyperthyroidism and ophthalmopathy. The CDR3 length is 12 residues. V gave up 7 bases and J gave up 3 bases, with 6 bases separating them. The germline gives CDR1 LNHDA, CDR2 SQIVND (reference sequence). Regions amplified from RNA transcripts were the TCR beta CDR3 regions. Primed by the HTBI set, a first-round RT-PCR was run on the TCR CDR3. TCRdb independently ran MiXCR on the multiplex PCR reads; one entry per CDR3 protein. The table shows approximately 500,000 distinct CDR3 sequences, with just over 45% occurring only once. These patients, aged 18 to 65, had recently diagnosed hyperthyroidism lasting under 2 months. Not enrolled were patients with uncontrolled infection, other autoimmune disease, pregnancy or lactation. Diagnoses rested on clinical symptoms, serum thyroxine and TRAb, thyroid ultrasound and orbital computed tomography.

Material for sequencing was peripheral blood or thyroid tissue (not recorded which). This chain links TRBV19 with TRBJ2-2; D is unresolved. The clonotype originates from a woman between 18 and 30 years old with Graves' hyperthyroidism. CDR3 protein: CASIGDTGELFF. For the CDR3, the DNA is TGTGCCAGTATCGGTGACACCGGGGAGCTGTTTTTT. Using reference TRBV19 and TRBJ2-2 for the parts outside the CDR3, the full variable domain is DGGITQSPKYLFRKEGQNVTLSCEQNLNHDAMYWYRQDPGQGLRLIYYSQIVNDFQKGDIAEGYSVSREKKESFPLTVTSAQKNPTAFYLCASIGDTGELFFGEGSRLTVL.